The entry below gives a single TCR beta chain sequence along with its context. A read error may account for a junction end that differs from germline. Localized lung adenocarcinoma, a non-small cell lung cancer, affected the donors. This record belongs to a study of CD4 and CD8 cells across lung adenocarcinoma regions. TCRdb independently ran MiXCR on the PCR reads; one entry per CDR3 protein. Among about 1,900 distinct CDR3 sequences listed, approximately 57% were seen once. The CDR3 length is 12 residues. The germline CDR1 and CDR2 sequences are MNHEY and SVGAGI. The sample comprised CD4+ T cells from the margin of a lung tumor. The TCR was taken from a female donor with lung adenocarcinoma. The CD4 and CD8 labels of this study may be unreliable. This rearrangement joins TRBV6-5 to TRBJ2-3, with D perhaps TRBD1 (5 bases). CDR3 bases: TGTGCCAGCAGTTCGGATAGTGCAGGGCCGCTCTTC. This translates into CASSSDSAGPLF.